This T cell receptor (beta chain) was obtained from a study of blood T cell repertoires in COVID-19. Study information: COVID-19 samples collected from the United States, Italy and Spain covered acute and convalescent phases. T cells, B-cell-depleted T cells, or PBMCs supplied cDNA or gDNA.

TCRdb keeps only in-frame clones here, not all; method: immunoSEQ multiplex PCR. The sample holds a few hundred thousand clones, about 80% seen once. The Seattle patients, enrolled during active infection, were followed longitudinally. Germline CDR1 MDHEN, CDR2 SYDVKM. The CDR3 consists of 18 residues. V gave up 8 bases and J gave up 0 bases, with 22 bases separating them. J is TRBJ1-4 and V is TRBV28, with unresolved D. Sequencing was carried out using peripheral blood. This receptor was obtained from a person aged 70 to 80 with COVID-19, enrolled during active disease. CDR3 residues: CASQHTDGLKATNEKLFF. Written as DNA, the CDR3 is TGTGCCAGCCAACATACGGACGGACTAAAAGCAACTAATGAAAAACTGTTTTTT.